The subject of this entry is one T cell receptor beta chain. This sequence may be a read error, since a much larger clone differs from it by one base. These data are taken from a study of regulatory T cells in long-lasting Graves disease. Time point given: persistent/refractory GD, antithyroid drugs over 5 years with positive TRAb. With RNA extracted from PBMCs as input, the TCR library was made. Trimming took off 7 bases at V and 2 bases at J, with 26 bases between the two ends. Per the germline V gene, CDR1 is MNHEY and CDR2 is SVGEGT. The CDR3 totals 18 residues. Assembly of TCR beta libraries relied on iRepertoire HTBI primers together with Arm-PCR of CDR3 regions. TCRdb processed the multiplex PCR reads anew with MiXCR; each CDR3 protein has one entry. The table has 400,000 or so distinct CDR3 sequences, roughly a quarter seen once.

The J gene is TRBJ2-5, the V gene TRBV6-2 or TRBV6-3; tentatively, D is TRBD1 (5 bases). This receptor was identified in a female donor with Graves disease. Here the sequenced sample was peripheral blood mononuclear cells (PBMCs), taken when the disease was refractory, from a patient treated with antithyroid drugs. The CDR3 DNA is TGTGCCAGCATCACGCTAACGGGCCGTTCAGGGCGTCAAGAGACCCAGTACTTC. Protein: CASITLTGRSGRQETQYF.